Reported below is one T cell receptor (beta chain). As processed by the authors: Reference gene primers were amplified, and this amplification served to estimate nucleated cell counts. TCRdb's copy holds only in-frame clones and misses some; the assay was immunoSEQ multiplex PCR. From that table come the V and J calls and clone size; the DNA was used to work out D and trimming. This table has 100,000 to 150,000 clones, roughly four fifths appearing once. This sample is part of a study of blood T cell repertoires in COVID-19. Across the whole study: Material from acute and convalescent COVID-19 was sourced from the United States, Italy and Spain. In each case, the material was cDNA or gDNA derived from T cells, B-cell-depleted T cells, or PBMCs.

This TCR came from a man aged 60-69 years with acute or convalescent COVID-19. The specimen sequenced was peripheral blood.

The CDR3 DNA reads as TGCGCCAGCAGCGCGGAATCCCAAGATACGCAGTATTTT. It encodes CASSAESQDTQYF. The rearrangement joins TRBV5-1 to TRBJ2-3; D gene ambiguous. The germline V gene has CDR1 SGHRS and CDR2 YFSETQ. V shed 4 bases and J shed 5 bases, with 11 bases lying between them. This CDR3 spans 13 amino acids.